These 6 T cell receptor beta chains were sequenced from one sample in a study of blood T cell repertoires in COVID-19. The repertoire was sequenced with immunoSEQ multiplex PCR; TCRdb's copy has only in-frame clones and lacks some. The sample lists about 440,000 clones; more than 85% were seen once. The sample was peripheral blood. These receptors all come from a woman aged 25 to 45 with acute or convalescent COVID-19.

V and J are TRBV5-1 and TRBJ2-1; 8 bases are a match to TRBD1. The CDR3 consists of 13 residues. V lost 5 bases and J lost 7; bases outside the gene matches: 5. Germline-derived CDR1 and CDR2 are SGHRS and YFSETQ. DNA for the CDR3: TGCGCCAGCAGATCCTGGACAGGGAATGAGCAGTTCTTC. Protein product: CASRSWTGNEQFF.

The J gene is TRBJ2-3, the V gene TRBV9; TRBD2 aligns across 13 bases. The CDR3 totals 18 residues. Germline V gives CDR1 SGDLS, CDR2 YYNGEE. Trimming cost V 0 bases and J 5 bases; bases outside gene matches: 9. CDR3 loop: CASSVVARTSGGLDTQYF. Written as DNA, the CDR3 is TGTGCCAGCAGCGTAGTTGCCCGGACTAGCGGGGGTTTAGATACGCAGTATTTT.

The sample holds a few counts of this clone. The chain uses TRBV7-9 and TRBJ1-6, with 7 positions matching TRBD1. The V segment lost 5 bases and the J segment 6 bases; nucleotides outside the gene matches: 7. The CDR3 consists of 15 residues. In germline, CDR1 is SEHNR, CDR2 FQNEAQ (reference sequence). CDR3 loop: CASSPRQGSNSPLHF. The CDR3 DNA sequence: TGTGCCAGCAGCCCCAGACAGGGAAGTAATTCACCCCTCCACTTT.

This clone came up a few times. The CDR3 loop is CASSLLGRGFF. Written as DNA, the CDR3 is TGTGCCAGCAGTTTGTTGGGCAGGGGGTTCTTC. This chain links TRBV28 with TRBJ2-1; tentatively, D is TRBD1 (6 bases). Germline-derived CDR1 and CDR2 are MDHEN and SYDVKM. V lost 3 bases and J lost 15, with 12 bases in between. This CDR3 is built from 11 residues.

The chain uses TRBV5-1 and TRBJ2-7; 7 bases are shared with TRBD2. V was pared by 1 base and J by 2 bases, with 6 bases of the junction left unmatched. The germline gives CDR1 SGHRS, CDR2 YFSETQ. The CDR3 loop spans 15 amino acids. CDR3 amino acids: CASSLWGRETYEQYF. As DNA, the CDR3 is TGCGCCAGCAGCTTGTGGGGGAGGGAGACCTACGAGCAGTACTTC.

This clone was observed a few times. The rearrangement links TRBV30 to TRBJ1-6; D is perhaps TRBD1 (5 bases). V lost 1 base, J lost 8 bases, and 9 bases lay in between. Looked up from germline, CDR1 is GTSNPN and CDR2 is SVGIG (reference sequence). This CDR3 is built from 13 residues. CDR3 DNA: TGTGCCTGGAGTGGAGTAGGGGATTCACCCCTCCACTTT. Its protein is CAWSGVGDSPLHF. Full variable domain (outside the CDR3, taken from reference TRBV30 and TRBJ1-6): SQTIHQWPATLVQPVGSPLSLECTVEGTSNPNLYWYRQAAGRGLQLLFYSVGIGQISSEVPQNLSASRPQDRQFILSSKKLLLSDSGFYLCAWSGVGDSPLHFGNGTRLTVT.